Given below is one T cell receptor (beta chain) in context. Under the authors' procedure: The assay estimated nucleated cells by amplifying reference gene primers. Assay used: immunoSEQ multiplex PCR; TCRdb lists only in-frame clones, some missing. The DNA was the basis for D and trimming; V, J and clone size are from that table. The repertoire holds 85,000 to 100,000 clones, with 70% to 90% as singletons. CDR3 length equals 16 residues. Trimming at V came to 4 bases and at J to 6 bases, leaving 12 bases not matched to a gene. Germline lookup yields CDR1 MGHRA and CDR2 YSYEKL. The source of the sample is a study of blood T cell repertoires in COVID-19. As for the study in general: Samples came from the United States, Italy and Spain, spanning acute and convalescent COVID-19. PBMCs, B-cell-depleted T cells, or T cells were the source of the cDNA or gDNA that made up the material.

Those enrolled in Seattle joined during active infection and were followed longitudinally afterward. The source material was peripheral blood. The TCR comes from a man aged 50-59 years with COVID-19, enrolled during active disease. The genes are TRBV4-1 and TRBJ1-5, with 7 bases that match TRBD1. Here the CDR3 reads CASSPFGGGQGQPQHF. CDR3 DNA: TGCGCCAGCAGCCCCTTTGGAGGGGGCCAGGGTCAGCCCCAGCATTTT.